The T cell receptor (beta chain) described here comes from a study of cytomegalovirus exposure and HLA in healthy donors. Use of 60 Vbeta and 13 Jbeta primers characterized the PCR. Here immunoSEQ multiplex PCR was the method, and the copy in TCRdb shows in-frame clones only, minus some. This sample yields 150,000 to 200,000 clones, of which 65% to 85% are seen a single time; around 3% belongs to the top ten. This clone has only one observation. The sequencing input was PBMCs. This clonotype originated in a woman aged 50 to 60 in good health and CMV-seropositive.

CDR3 region: CASSSEGRGYGYTF. As DNA, the CDR3 is TGTGCCAGCAGTTCCGAGGGGCGGGGGTATGGCTACACCTTC. The V call is TRBV14, the J call TRBJ1-2, with D tentatively TRBD1 (5 bases). CDR1 SGHDN and CDR2 FVKESK come from the germline V gene. The CDR3 has 14 amino acids. The V gene lost 6 bases and the J gene lost 5 bases, with 16 bases spanning the gap.